This T cell receptor (beta chain) appears in the sequencing data of a study of brain metastases from non-small cell lung cancer. Findings and caveats of the study: Expanded T-cell clones appeared in roughly 70% of brain metastases over primaries.

Turning to this clone: As yet, its antigen is unknown.

The protocol was immunoSEQ multiplex PCR, while the TCRdb copy is restricted to in-frame clones and leaves out a portion. The sample holds 15,000 or so clones, approximately 80% seen once. Germline CDR1 reads SGHDN; CDR2 reads FVKESK. The CDR3 consists of 19 residues. V lost 1 base, J lost 3 bases, and 24 bases lay in between. Specimen: primary lung tumor tissue. The rearrangement links TRBV14 to TRBJ1-1, with D uncertain. This sequence was found in a donor at least 40 years old with non-small cell lung cancer. Here the CDR3 reads CASSQGPWMWPPVDTEAFF. The CDR3 coding sequence is TGTGCCAGCAGCCAAGGACCATGGATGTGGCCTCCGGTCGACACTGAAGCTTTCTTT.